This passage covers 10 T cell receptor beta chains from one sample sequenced in a study of shared clonotypes between healthy human individuals. Generated by immunoSEQ multiplex PCR, the TCRdb table keeps only in-frame clones and is missing some. Among over 1.4 million clones listed, roughly 96% were seen once. Sequenced sample: naive CD4+ T cells sorted from blood. The subset was: CD45RA+ positively selected. These receptors came from a man under 40 in good health.

The rearrangement uses TRBV5-1 and TRBJ2-5, with 11 bases lining up with TRBD1. Germline CDR1 is SGHRS and CDR2 is YFSETQ. V shed 4 bases, J shed 3 bases, and the junction held 2 bases outside the gene matches. The CDR3 contains 14 residues. The CDR3 DNA follows: TGCGCCAGCAGCGGACAGGGGGCTGAAGAGACCCAGTACTTC. It specifies CASSGQGAEETQYF.

This chain links TRBV13 with TRBJ2-2; 7 nucleotides agree with TRBD1. The CDR3 loop spans 15 amino acids. J lost 2 bases, V lost 3 bases, and 3 bases had no gene match. Germline assignment: CDR1 PRHDT and CDR2 FYEKMQ (reference sequence). The CDR3 region is CASSFWTGNTGELFF. CDR3 bases: TGTGCCAGCAGCTTTTGGACAGGAAACACCGGGGAGCTGTTTTTT.

The chain employs TRBV2 and TRBJ2-3, with TRBD2 identical over 8 bases. The CDR3 has 15 residues. With V trimmed by 4 bases and J by 1 base, 4 bases remained unmatched. Per germline, CDR1 SNHLY and CDR2 FYNNEI. CDR3 nucleotide sequence: TGTGCCAGCAGTGTTGAACTAGCGGGCACAGATACGCAGTATTTT. Its protein is CASSVELAGTDTQYF.

The chain uses TRBV28 and TRBJ1-5, with D unclear. This CDR3 has 13 amino acids. The ends were cut back, 7 bases at V and 0 bases at J, with 7 bases in the middle. The V gene's germline CDR1 is MDHEN and CDR2 SYDVKM. CDR3 in DNA: TGTGCCAGCACCCTGTATAGCAATCAGCCCCAGCATTTT. It yields the protein CASTLYSNQPQHF.

This chain links TRBV21-1 with TRBJ2-7; TRBD2 reflects the table's D call only, with no check against the DNA. TRBV21-1 is an annotated pseudogene. The CDR3 is 8 residues long. The CDR3: CASTRQYF. CDR3 nucleotide sequence: TGTGCCAGCACCCGGCAGTACTTC.

The chain is built from TRBV2 and TRBJ1-2; 7 bases match TRBD1. This CDR3 has 15 amino acids. The junction had 10 bases not matched to a gene; V was cut back by 1 base and J by 8 bases. Germline V gene lookup returns CDR1 SNHLY and CDR2 FYNNEI. The chain's CDR3 is CASSEEGAVGFGYTF. The CDR3 DNA follows: TGTGCCAGCAGTGAAGAGGGGGCGGTGGGATTCGGCTACACCTTC.

This rearrangement joins TRBV11-3 to TRBJ2-5; weak D call: TRBD1 (5 bases). The germline gives CDR1 SGHNT, CDR2 YENEEA. The V end lost 4 bases, the J end lost 4 bases, and 19 bases lay between the germline ends. The CDR3 totals 16 residues. The DNA of the CDR3 is TGTGCCAGCAGCTCGTCAACCGCCCTAGGGGTAGAGACCCAGTACTTC. Translating it yields CASSSSTALGVETQYF.

CDR3 residues: CASSLAGSDIQYF. The CDR3 bases are TGCGCCAGCAGCTTGGCGGGATCCGACATTCAGTACTTC. The chain is built from TRBV5-1 and TRBJ2-4; D is possibly TRBD2 (5 bases). The CDR3 length is 13 residues. The V gene lost 0 bases and the J gene lost 8 bases, with 9 bases spanning the gap. Germline lookup yields CDR1 SGHRS and CDR2 YFSETQ.

The gene calls are TRBV7-9 and TRBJ2-7, with 9 bases lining up with TRBD2. V dropped 0 bases and J dropped 7; count of bases not matched to a gene: 4. Germline CDR1 SEHNR, CDR2 FQNEAQ (reference sequence). This CDR3 contains 14 residues. CDR3 DNA: TGTGCCAGCAGCTTAGCGGGCGGGAGGGGGGAGCAGTACTTC. Residues: CASSLAGGRGEQYF.

V usage is TRBV12-5 and J usage is TRBJ1-2; no reliable D call. Looked up from germline, CDR1 is LGHNT and CDR2 is FRNRAP. The CDR3 spans 12 residues. The V and J ends lost 1 base and 5 bases respectively, with 5 bases between them. The CDR3 nucleotides are TGTGCTAGTGGTTTGGACAGATATGGCTACACCTTC. This gives the protein CASGLDRYGYTF.